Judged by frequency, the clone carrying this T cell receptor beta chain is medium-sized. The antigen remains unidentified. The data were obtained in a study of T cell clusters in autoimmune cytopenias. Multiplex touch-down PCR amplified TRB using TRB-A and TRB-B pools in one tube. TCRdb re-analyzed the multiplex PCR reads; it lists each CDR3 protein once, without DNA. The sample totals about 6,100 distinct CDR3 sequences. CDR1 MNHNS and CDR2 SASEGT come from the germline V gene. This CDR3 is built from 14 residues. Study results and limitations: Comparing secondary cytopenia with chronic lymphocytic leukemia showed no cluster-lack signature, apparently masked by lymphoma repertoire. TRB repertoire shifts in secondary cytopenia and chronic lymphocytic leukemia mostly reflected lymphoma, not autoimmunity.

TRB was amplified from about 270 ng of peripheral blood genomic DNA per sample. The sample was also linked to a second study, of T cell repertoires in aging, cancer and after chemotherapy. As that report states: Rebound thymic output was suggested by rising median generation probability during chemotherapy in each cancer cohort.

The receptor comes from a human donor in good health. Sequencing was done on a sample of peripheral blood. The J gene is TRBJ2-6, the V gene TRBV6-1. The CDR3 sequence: CASSESSGANVLTF.